This entry describes one T cell receptor beta chain. A second PCR of 7 to 11 cycles used a sample-barcoded 5' primer and a J-beta primer mix. Each cDNA molecule carried a tag from a template-switch adaptor that contained 12 random nucleotides. Each CDR3 protein gets one entry after TCRdb re-called the 5' RACE reads with MiXCR. The sample shows 650,000 to 800,000 distinct CDR3 sequences, roughly 44% of them seen only once. Deletions cut 3 bases from V and 6 bases from J, with 21 bases between. The germline CDR1 and CDR2 sequences are SGHTA and FQGNSA. CDR3 size: 17 residues. The sample belongs to a study of blood T cells in healthy people across ages.

The sample was blood. This rearrangement joins TRBV7-2 to TRBJ2-1, with D perhaps TRBD2 (5 bases). The TCR sequence derives from a man in his sixties in good health. The CDR3 region has the DNA TGTGCCAGCAGCTTTCGGTCAGGTGGAGGATTTGGCAATGAGCAGTTCTTC. Its translation: CASSFRSGGGFGNEQFF.